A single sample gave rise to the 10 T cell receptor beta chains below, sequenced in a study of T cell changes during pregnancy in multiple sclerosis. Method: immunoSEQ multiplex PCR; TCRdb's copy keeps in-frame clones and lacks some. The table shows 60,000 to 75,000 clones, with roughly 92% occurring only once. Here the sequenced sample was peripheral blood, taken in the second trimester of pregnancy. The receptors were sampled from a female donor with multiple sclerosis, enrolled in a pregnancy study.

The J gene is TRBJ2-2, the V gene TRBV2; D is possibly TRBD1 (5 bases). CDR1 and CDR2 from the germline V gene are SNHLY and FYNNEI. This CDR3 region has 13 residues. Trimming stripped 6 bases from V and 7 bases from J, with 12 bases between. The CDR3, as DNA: TGTGCCAGCAGCCGGGCCAGGGACGGGGAGCTGTTTTTT. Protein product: CASSRARDGELFF.

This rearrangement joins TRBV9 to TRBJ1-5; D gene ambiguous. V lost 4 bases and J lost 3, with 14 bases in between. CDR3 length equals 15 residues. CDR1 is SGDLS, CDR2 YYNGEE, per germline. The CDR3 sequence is CASSPSGDINQPQHF. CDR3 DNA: TGTGCCAGCAGCCCCAGCGGAGATATCAATCAGCCCCAGCATTTT.

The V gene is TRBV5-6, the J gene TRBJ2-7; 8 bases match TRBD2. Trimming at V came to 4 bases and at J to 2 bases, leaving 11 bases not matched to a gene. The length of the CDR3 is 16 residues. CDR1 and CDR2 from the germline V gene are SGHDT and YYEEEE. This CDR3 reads CASSVGAREGPYEQYF. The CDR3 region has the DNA TGTGCCAGCAGCGTGGGTGCACGGGAGGGCCCCTACGAGCAGTACTTC.

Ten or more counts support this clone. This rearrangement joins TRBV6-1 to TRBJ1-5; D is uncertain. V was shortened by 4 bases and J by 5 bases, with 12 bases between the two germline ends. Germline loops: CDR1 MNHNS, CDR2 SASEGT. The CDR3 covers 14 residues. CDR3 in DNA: TGTGCCAGCAGTGGCCTCACAGAGTATCAGCCCCAGCATTTT. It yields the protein CASSGLTEYQPQHF.

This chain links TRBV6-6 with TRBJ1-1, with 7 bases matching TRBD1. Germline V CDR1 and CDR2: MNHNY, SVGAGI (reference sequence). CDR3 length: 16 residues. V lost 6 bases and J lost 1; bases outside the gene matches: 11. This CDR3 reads CASRPRSGGPNTEAFF. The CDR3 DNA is TGTGCCAGCAGGCCAAGATCAGGGGGGCCGAACACTGAAGCTTTCTTT.

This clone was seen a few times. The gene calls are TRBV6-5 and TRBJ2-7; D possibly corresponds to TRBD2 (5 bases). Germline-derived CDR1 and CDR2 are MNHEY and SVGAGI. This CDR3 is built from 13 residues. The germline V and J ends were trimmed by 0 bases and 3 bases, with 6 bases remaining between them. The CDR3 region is CASSYSEDYEQYF. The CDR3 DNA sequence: TGTGCCAGCAGTTACTCGGAGGACTACGAGCAGTACTTC.

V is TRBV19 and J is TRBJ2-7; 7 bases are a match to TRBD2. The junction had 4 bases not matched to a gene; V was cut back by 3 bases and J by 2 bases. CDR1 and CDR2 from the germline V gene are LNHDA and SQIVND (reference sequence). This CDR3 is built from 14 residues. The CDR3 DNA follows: TGTGCCAGTAGTATGACCGGGAGGCCCTACGAGCAGTACTTC. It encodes CASSMTGRPYEQYF.

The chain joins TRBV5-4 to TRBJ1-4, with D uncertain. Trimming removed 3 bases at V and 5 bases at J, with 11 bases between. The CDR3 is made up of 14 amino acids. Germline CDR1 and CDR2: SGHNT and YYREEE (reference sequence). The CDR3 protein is CASSSVDGNEKLFF. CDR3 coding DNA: TGTGCCAGCAGCTCCGTTGACGGGAATGAAAAACTGTTTTTT.

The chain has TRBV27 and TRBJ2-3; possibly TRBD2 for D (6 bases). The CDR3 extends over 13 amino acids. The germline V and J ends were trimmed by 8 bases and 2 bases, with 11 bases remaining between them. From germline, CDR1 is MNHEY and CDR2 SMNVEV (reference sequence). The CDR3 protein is CASSGLLTDTQYF. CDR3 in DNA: TGTGCCAGCTCAGGACTACTCACAGATACGCAGTATTTT.

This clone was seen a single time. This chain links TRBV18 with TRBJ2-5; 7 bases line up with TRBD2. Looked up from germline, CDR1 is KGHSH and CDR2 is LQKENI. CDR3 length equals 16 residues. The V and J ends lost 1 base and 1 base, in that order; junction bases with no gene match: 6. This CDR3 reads CASSPRVLATQETQYF. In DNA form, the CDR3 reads TGTGCCAGCTCACCACGCGTACTAGCGACCCAAGAGACCCAGTACTTC.